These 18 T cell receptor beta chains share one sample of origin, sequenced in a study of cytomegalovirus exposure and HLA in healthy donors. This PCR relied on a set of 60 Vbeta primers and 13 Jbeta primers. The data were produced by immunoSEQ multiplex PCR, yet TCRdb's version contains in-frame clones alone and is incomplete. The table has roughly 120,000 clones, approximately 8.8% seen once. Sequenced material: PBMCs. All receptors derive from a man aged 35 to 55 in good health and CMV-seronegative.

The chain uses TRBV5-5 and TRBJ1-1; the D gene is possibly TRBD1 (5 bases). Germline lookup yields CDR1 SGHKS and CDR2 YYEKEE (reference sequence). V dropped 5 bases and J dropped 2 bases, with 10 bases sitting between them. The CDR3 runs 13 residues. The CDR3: CASSLTGNTEAFF. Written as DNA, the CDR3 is TGTGCCAGCAGTCTAACAGGTAACACTGAAGCTTTCTTT.

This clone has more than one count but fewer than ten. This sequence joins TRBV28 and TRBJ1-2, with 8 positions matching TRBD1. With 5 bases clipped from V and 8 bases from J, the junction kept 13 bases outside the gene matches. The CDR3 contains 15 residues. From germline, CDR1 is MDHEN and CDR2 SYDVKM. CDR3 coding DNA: TGTGCCAGCAGTATACCGGGAGACAGGGGTTGGGGCTACACCTTC. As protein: CASSIPGDRGWGYTF.

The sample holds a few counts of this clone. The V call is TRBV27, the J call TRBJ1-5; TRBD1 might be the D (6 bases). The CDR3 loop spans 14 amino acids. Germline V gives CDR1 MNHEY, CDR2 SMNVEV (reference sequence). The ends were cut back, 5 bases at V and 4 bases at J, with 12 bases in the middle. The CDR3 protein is CASSRSGVNQPQHF. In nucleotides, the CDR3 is TGTGCCAGCAGTCGATCAGGGGTGAATCAGCCCCAGCATTTT.

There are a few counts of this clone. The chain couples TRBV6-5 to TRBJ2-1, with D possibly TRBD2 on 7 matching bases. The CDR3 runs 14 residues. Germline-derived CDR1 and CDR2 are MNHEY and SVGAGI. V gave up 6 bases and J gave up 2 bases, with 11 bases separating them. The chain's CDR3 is CASRSGTTYNEQFF. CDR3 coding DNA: TGTGCCAGCAGGAGCGGGACAACCTACAATGAGCAGTTCTTC.

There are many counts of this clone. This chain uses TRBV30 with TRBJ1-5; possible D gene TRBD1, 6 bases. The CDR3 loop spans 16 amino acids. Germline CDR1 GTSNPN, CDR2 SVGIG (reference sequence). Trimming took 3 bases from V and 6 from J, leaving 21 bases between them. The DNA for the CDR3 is TGTGCCTGGAGACCTACGGACAGAGCCTGGGCTCAGCCCCAGCATTTT. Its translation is CAWRPTDRAWAQPQHF.

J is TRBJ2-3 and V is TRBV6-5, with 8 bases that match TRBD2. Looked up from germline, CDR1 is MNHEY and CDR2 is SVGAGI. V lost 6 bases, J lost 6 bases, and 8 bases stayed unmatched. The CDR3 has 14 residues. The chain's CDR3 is CASRDGGVGDTQYF. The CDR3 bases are TGTGCCAGCAGGGACGGGGGGGTCGGGGATACGCAGTATTTT.

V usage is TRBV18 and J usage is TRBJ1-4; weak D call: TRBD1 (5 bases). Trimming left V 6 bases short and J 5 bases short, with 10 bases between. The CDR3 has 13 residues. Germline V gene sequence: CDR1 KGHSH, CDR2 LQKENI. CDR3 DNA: TGTGCCAGCTCCGGGACTGTGAATGAAAAACTGTTTTTT. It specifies CASSGTVNEKLFF.

CDR3 sequence (DNA): TGTGCCAGCAGCCCGGACCGGGGAGGGACAGGGGATAACACCGGGGAGCTGTTTTTT. This sequence encodes CASSPDRGGTGDNTGELFF. The chain has TRBV11-3 and TRBJ2-2; TRBD1 agrees at 10 bases. V trimming: 5 bases; J trimming: 2 bases; junction bases outside the gene matches: 14. This CDR3 is built from 19 residues. Germline CDR1 is SGHNT and CDR2 is YENEEA.

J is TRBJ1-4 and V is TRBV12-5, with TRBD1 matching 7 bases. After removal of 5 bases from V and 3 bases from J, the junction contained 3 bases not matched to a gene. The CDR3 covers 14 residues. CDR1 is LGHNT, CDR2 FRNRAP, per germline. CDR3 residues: CASGKQGSNEKLFF. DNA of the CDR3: TGTGCTAGTGGTAAACAGGGGTCTAATGAAAAACTGTTTTTT.

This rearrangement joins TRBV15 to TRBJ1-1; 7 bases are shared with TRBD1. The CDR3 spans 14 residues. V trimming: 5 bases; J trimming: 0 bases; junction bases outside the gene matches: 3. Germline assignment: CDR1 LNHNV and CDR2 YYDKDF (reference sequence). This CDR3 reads CATSGTDLNTEAFF. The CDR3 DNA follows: TGTGCCACCAGCGGGACAGATTTGAACACTGAAGCTTTCTTT.

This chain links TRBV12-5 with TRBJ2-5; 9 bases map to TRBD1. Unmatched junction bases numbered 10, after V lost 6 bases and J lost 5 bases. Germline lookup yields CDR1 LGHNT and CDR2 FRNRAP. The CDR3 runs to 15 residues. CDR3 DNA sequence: TGTGCTAGTGGCTCCGGGACAGGGTGGGTGGAGACCCAGTACTTC. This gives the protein CASGSGTGWVETQYF.

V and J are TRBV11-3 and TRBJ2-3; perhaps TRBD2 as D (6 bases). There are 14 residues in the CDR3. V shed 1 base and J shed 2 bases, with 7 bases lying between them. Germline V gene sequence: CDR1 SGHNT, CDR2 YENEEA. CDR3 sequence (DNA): TGTGCCAGCAGCTTAGGCGGGGCCACAGATACGCAGTATTTT. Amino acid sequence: CASSLGGATDTQYF.

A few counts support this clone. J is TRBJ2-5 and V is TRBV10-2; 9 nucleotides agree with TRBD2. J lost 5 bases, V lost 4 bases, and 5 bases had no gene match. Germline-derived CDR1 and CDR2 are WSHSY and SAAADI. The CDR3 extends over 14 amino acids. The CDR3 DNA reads TGCGCCAGCAGTGTGAGCGGGGGGTGGGAGACCCAGTACTTC. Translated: CASSVSGGWETQYF.

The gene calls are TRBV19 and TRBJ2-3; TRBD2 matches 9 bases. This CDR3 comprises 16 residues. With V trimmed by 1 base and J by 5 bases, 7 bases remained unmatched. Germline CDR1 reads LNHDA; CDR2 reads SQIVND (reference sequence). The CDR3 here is CASSIVGAGGLDTQYF. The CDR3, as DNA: TGTGCCAGTAGTATAGTGGGAGCGGGGGGTTTAGATACGCAGTATTTT.

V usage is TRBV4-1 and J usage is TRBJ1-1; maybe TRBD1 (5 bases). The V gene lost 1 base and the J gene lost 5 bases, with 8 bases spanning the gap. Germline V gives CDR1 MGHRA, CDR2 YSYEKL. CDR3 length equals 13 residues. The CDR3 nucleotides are TGCGCCAGCAGCCAAGGGGACTTTACTGAAGCTTTCTTT. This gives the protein CASSQGDFTEAFF.

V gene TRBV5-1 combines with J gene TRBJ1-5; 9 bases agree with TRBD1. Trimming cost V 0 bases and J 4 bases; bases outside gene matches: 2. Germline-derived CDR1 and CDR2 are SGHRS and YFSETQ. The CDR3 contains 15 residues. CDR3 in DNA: TGCGCCAGCAGCTTGGAGGGACAGGGTAATCAGCCCCAGCATTTT. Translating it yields CASSLEGQGNQPQHF.

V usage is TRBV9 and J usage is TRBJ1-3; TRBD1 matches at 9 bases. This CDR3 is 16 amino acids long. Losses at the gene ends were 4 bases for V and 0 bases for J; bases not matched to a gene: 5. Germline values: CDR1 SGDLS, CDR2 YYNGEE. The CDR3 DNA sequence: TGTGCCAGCAGCCCACAGGGGGCCTTCTCTGGAAACACCATATATTTT. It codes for CASSPQGAFSGNTIYF.

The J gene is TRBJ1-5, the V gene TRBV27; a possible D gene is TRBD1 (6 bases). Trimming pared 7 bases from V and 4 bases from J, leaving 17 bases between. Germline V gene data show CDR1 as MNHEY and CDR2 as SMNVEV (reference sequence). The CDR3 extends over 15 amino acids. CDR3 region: CASNPTRGGNQPQHF. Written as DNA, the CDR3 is TGTGCCAGCAACCCGACGAGAGGGGGAAATCAGCCCCAGCATTTT.